This TCR beta chain was captured in a study of pediatric ulcerative colitis. Overall study findings and caveats: Blood samples from a couple of patients yielded substantially fewer templates and were excluded from blood-rectal overlap analysis. Compared with controls, ulcerative colitis showed greater blood-rectum clone sharing. A couple of rectal clonotypes were found only in ulcerative colitis patients, all of them.

Samples were sequenced at Survey level, maximum 500,000 reads. Only in-frame clones appear in the TCRdb table, and some are missing; sequencing was by immunoSEQ multiplex PCR. Of 25,000 to 35,000 clones listed, roughly 78% are singletons. The CDR3 covers 13 residues. Trimming took 8 bases from V and 3 from J, leaving 14 bases between them. Germline assignment: CDR1 SNHLY and CDR2 FYNNEI. As regards this clone: Its target is unknown.

Material: blood. The V call is TRBV2, the J call TRBJ2-7, with D perhaps matching TRBD1 or TRBD2 (5 bases each). The source of this sequence is a boy between 10 and 17 years old with severe ulcerative colitis. CDR3: CASYRDGNYEQYF. DNA of the CDR3: TGTGCCAGCTACCGGGACGGTAACTACGAGCAGTACTTC.